A single T cell receptor (beta chain) is shown here with its context. The target antigen is unknown. The use of a sample-barcoded 5' primer and a J-beta primer mix characterized a second PCR of roughly 7 to 11 cycles. TCRdb reanalysed the 5' RACE reads using MiXCR and keeps one entry per CDR3 protein. The sample records roughly 1,500,000 distinct CDR3 sequences, 34% being singletons. These data are taken from a study of blood T cells in healthy people across ages. Study-wide points: Diversity was higher, and naive CD4+ cells more numerous, in long-lived donors than in aged donors. Observed TCR beta diversity showed a strong correlation with the percentage of naive T cells as measured by flow cytometry.

V was pared by 10 bases and J by 10 bases, with 11 bases of the junction left unmatched. CDR1 is MGHDK, CDR2 SYGVNS, per germline. CDR3 length: 12 residues. This clonotype was obtained from a woman under 40 in good health. This chain uses TRBV25-1 with TRBJ1-1; 8 bases line up with TRBD1. Input material: blood. The CDR3 DNA follows: TGTGCCAACCTACCCGGACAGGGATCAGCTTTCTTT. Translated, it gives CANLPGQGSAFF.